A selection of T cell receptor beta chains follows, all from one sample in a study of cytomegalovirus exposure and HLA in healthy donors. Libraries were prepared by immunoSEQ multiplex PCR; TCRdb keeps only in-frame clonotypes and omits some of them. The sample lists some 190,000 clones, 76% occurring once. Material for sequencing was PBMCs. The source of these receptors is a man aged 18 to 30 in good health and CMV-seronegative. The CDR3 runs from the conserved cysteine through the conserved F or W. Fields, in order: J gene, clone size, V gene, D gene, CDR3 length, CDR3 DNA, CDR3 protein. A D gene is named only where the DNA matches it firmly. Some rows mark clone size as missing; the rest say once, few, many or name a class of expanded clone.

>TRBJ1-5|.|TRBV9|.|15
TGTGCCAGCAGCCTAGACTCCAGGGGCAATCAGCCCCAGCATTTT
CASSLDSRGNQPQHF
>TRBJ2-2|.|TRBV4-2|.|17
TGTGCCAGCAGCCAAGAAGACCTTACGGGGGACACCGGGGAGCTGTTTTTT
CASSQEDLTGDTGELFF
>TRBJ1-5|.|TRBV19|.|14
TGTGCCAGTAGTAGTGGAGGGTATGGGCAGCCCCAGCATTTT
CASSSGGYGQPQHF
>TRBJ1-2|.|TRBV19|.|14
TGTGCCAGTAGTCCGGGACAAACTAACTATGGCTACACCTTC
CASSPGQTNYGYTF
>TRBJ1-3|.|TRBV7-7|TRBD1|15
TGTGCTAGCAGCCCCCGCAGGGGGCCTGGAAACACCATATATTTT
CASSPRRGPGNTIYF
>TRBJ2-7|.|TRBV1|.|15
TGCACCAGCAGCCGGGGTGGGCAGGGAGGGTACGAGCAGTACTTC
CTSSRGGQGGYEQYF
>TRBJ2-5|.|TRBV10-1|TRBD1|15
TGCGCCAGCAGAAACCGGGACAGGGTGGCAGAGACCCAGTACTTC
CASRNRDRVAETQYF
>TRBJ1-3|.|TRBV14|.|11
TGTGCCAGCAGCCGATTAGACACCATATATTTT
CASSRLDTIYF
>TRBJ1-5|.|TRBV30|TRBD1|13
TGTGCCTGGAGTGGACAGGGAAATCAGCCCCAGCATTTT
CAWSGQGNQPQHF
>TRBJ1-1|.|TRBV9|.|15
TGTGCCAGCAGCGTAGATCCCCTAATGAACACTGAAGCTTTCTTT
CASSVDPLMNTEAFF
>TRBJ1-1|few|TRBV5-4|.|15
TGTGCCAGCAGCCACCTGACAGATTCGCGGACTGAAGCTTTCTTT
CASSHLTDSRTEAFF
>TRBJ1-4|few|TRBV30|.|14
TGTGCCTGGAGTGGTGGCAGAACTAATGAAAAACTGTTTTTT
CAWSGGRTNEKLFF
>TRBJ2-4|once|TRBV6-6|TRBD1|14
TGTGCCACTGCTGGACAGGGCCTTCGAAACATTCAGTACTTC
CATAGQGLRNIQYF
>TRBJ2-7|few|TRBV19|.|14
TGTGCCAGTAGTGCCAGGGGCAACTCCTACGAGCAGTACTTC
CASSARGNSYEQYF
>TRBJ2-7|.|TRBV9|.|15
TGTGCCAGCAGCGTGCTTCCGGTGGTCCCCCCCGAGCAGTACTTC
CASSVLPVVPPEQYF
>TRBJ2-7|few|TRBV6-1|TRBD1|14
TGTGCCAGCAGTGAGGGGGACAGCTCCTACGAGCAGTACTTC
CASSEGDSSYEQYF
>TRBJ2-1|few|TRBV4-1|.|16
TGCGCCAGCAGCCAACAGCCCATCACAGCCTACAATGAGCAGTTCTTC
CASSQQPITAYNEQFF
>TRBJ2-2|.|TRBV12-5|.|16
TGTGCTAGTGGTTTTGTAAAGGGTAGGGGAGGCGGGGAGCTGTTTTTT
CASGFVKGRGGGELFF
>TRBJ2-2|.|TRBV9|.|14
TGTGCCAGCAGCGTAACCCAGGCCACTCTGGAGCTGTTTTTT
CASSVTQATLELFF
>TRBJ2-1|.|TRBV6-5|.|14
TGTGCCAGCCGACCCTCTGGGGGCCCCCCTGAGCAGTTCTTC
CASRPSGGPPEQFF
>TRBJ2-3|.|TRBV23-1|.|14
TGCGCCAGCAGTCAATCGCGCAGGGAAGATACGCAGTATTTT
CASSQSRREDTQYF
>TRBJ1-1|few|TRBV5-6|TRBD1|15
TGTGCCAGCAGCTTGGGTACTACAGGGGACACTGAAGCTTTCTTT
CASSLGTTGDTEAFF
>TRBJ1-5|.|TRBV5-1|TRBD1|15
TGCGCCAGCAGCTTGGGGACAGGGACCGATCAGCCCCAGCATTTT
CASSLGTGTDQPQHF
>TRBJ2-7|.|TRBV5-4|.|13
TGTGCCAGCAGCTTGGGTCCCGCGGCTATAAACGACTTC
CASSLGPAAINDF
>TRBJ2-2|.|TRBV9|.|14
TGTGCCAGCAGCCGGGACTTAAAGGCCGGGGAGCTGTTTTTT
CASSRDLKAGELFF
>TRBJ2-7|.|TRBV15|TRBD1|19
TGTGCCACCAGCAGTGGCGTACTGGCGGATTGGGACAGGGTCCACGAGCAGTACTTC
CATSSGVLADWDRVHEQYF
>TRBJ1-6|.|TRBV28|TRBD1|16
TGTGCCAGCAGGGGGACAGTGAGCTCCTATAATTCACCCCTCCACTTT
CASRGTVSSYNSPLHF
>TRBJ1-5|.|TRBV12-5|TRBD1|17
TGTGCTAGTGGTTTGGTAGGCTGGCAGGGGGCTAATCAGCCCCAGCATTTT
CASGLVGWQGANQPQHF
>TRBJ2-5|.|TRBV4-1|TRBD2|15
TGCGCCAGCAGCCAAGAGGGACTAGTATTAGAGACCCAGTACTTC
CASSQEGLVLETQYF
>TRBJ1-6|few|TRBV6-5|.|14
TGTGCCAGCAGTTACCGAGGAAGCAATTCACCCCTCCACTTT
CASSYRGSNSPLHF
>TRBJ1-1|.|TRBV6-5|TRBD1|13
TGTGCCAGCAGTTACTCGGACAGGTTCGAAGCTTTCTTT
CASSYSDRFEAFF
>TRBJ2-1|.|TRBV29-1|TRBD2|14
TGCAGCGTTGCTCGGGGGGGGGCACACAATGAGCAGTTCTTC
CSVARGGAHNEQFF
>TRBJ2-1|.|TRBV11-2|.|16
TGTGCCAGCAGCCCTCCCATTAGGGGGTTCTGCAATGAGCAGTTCTTC
CASSPPIRGFCNEQFF
>TRBJ2-5|.|TRBV28|TRBD2|17
TGTGCCAGCAGTCCGGCCCAGGGACTAGCGGACCAAGAGACCCAGTACTTC
CASSPAQGLADQETQYF
>TRBJ1-5|.|TRBV5-4|.|16
TGTGCCAGCAGCTTAGGAGACAGGCGGGGCAATCAGCCCCAGCATTTT
CASSLGDRRGNQPQHF
>TRBJ2-2|few|TRBV5-1|TRBD1|17
TGCGCCAGCAGCTACCTATTAGGACAGGTTTGGCCCGGGGAGCTGTTTTTT
CASSYLLGQVWPGELFF
>TRBJ2-3|.|TRBV5-4|TRBD2|13
TGTGCCAGCAGCCCGGGGGGACTAGTAACGCAGTATTTT
CASSPGGLVTQYF
>TRBJ2-7|.|TRBV10-3|TRBD2|18
TGTGCCATCAGTGAGTCGGCCAGCGGGAGGGCTGGGTCCTACGAGCAGTACTTC
CAISESASGRAGSYEQYF
>TRBJ1-2|.|TRBV25-1|.|14
TGTGCCAGCAGTGAAAGGAGTTCCTTCTATGGCTACACCTTC
CASSERSSFYGYTF
>TRBJ2-3|.|TRBV10-3|TRBD1|14
TGTGCCACACAGCCGGGACAGGCAACAAATACGCAGTATTTT
CATQPGQATNTQYF
>TRBJ1-2|.|TRBV7-9|TRBD1|16
TGTGCCAGCGGGACAGATCTTACGGCTACTAACTATGGCTACACCTTC
CASGTDLTATNYGYTF
>TRBJ1-5|.|TRBV6-1|.|15
TGTGCCAGCAGACGAGGTCGACAGGTGAATCAGCCCCAGCATTTT
CASRRGRQVNQPQHF
>TRBJ1-1|.|TRBV28|.|12
TGTGCCAGCAGTCCCCACAAGGGGGAAGCTTTCTTT
CASSPHKGEAFF
>TRBJ2-7|few|TRBV18|.|14
TGTGCCAGCTCACCTAGAGGGGGCTCCTACGAGCAGTACTTC
CASSPRGGSYEQYF
>TRBJ2-2|.|TRBV7-9|TRBD1|15
TGTGCCAGCAGACAGACAGGGCCGAACACCGGGGAGCTGTTTTTT
CASRQTGPNTGELFF
>TRBJ1-5|once|TRBV28|.|11
TGTGCCAGCAGGGCCAATCAGCCCCAGCATTTT
CASRANQPQHF
>TRBJ2-7|once|TRBV2|TRBD1|14
TGTGCCAGCATGGGGGAACAGGGGGTCGGCGAGCAGTACTTC
CASMGEQGVGEQYF
>TRBJ1-4|few|TRBV7-2|.|15
TGTGCCAGCAGCTTAGCCGGACAAGGGAATGAAAAACTGTTTTTT
CASSLAGQGNEKLFF
>TRBJ2-3|.|TRBV7-2|TRBD1|13
TGTGCCAGCAGCCAGAGGGACAGGGATACGCAGTATTTT
CASSQRDRDTQYF
>TRBJ1-1|.|TRBV19|.|17
TGTGCCAGTAGTGATATCGTCGTAAGGAGTCAGAACACTGAAGCTTTCTTT
CASSDIVVRSQNTEAFF
>TRBJ2-2|.|TRBV30|TRBD2|15
TGTGCCTGGGGTCAGCGGGGGCCCTCCACCGGGGAGCTGTTTTTT
CAWGQRGPSTGELFF
>TRBJ1-5|.|TRBV6-1|TRBD1|16
TGTGCCAGCAGTGAAAGGTGGGGACAGGGAAATCAGCCCCAGCATTTT
CASSERWGQGNQPQHF
>TRBJ2-1|once|TRBV5-8|.|13
TGTGCCAGCAGGCATGGCCCTAGCAATGAGCAGTTCTTC
CASRHGPSNEQFF
>TRBJ1-5|.|TRBV28|.|14
TGTGCCAGCATACCTAACAGGGTAGGGCAGCCCCAGCATTTT
CASIPNRVGQPQHF
>TRBJ2-6|.|TRBV7-8|.|16
TGTGCCAGCAGCCCAAGGTCGGGGTTGGGGGCCAACGTCCTGACTTTC
CASSPRSGLGANVLTF
>TRBJ1-4|.|TRBV10-3|.|14
TGTGCCATCAGTGACGTCAGGGGATGGGAAAAACTGTTTTTT
CAISDVRGWEKLFF
>TRBJ2-7|few|TRBV2|TRBD1|12
TGTGCCAGCAGGGACAGGGGCTACGAGCAGTACTTC
CASRDRGYEQYF